A single sample is the source of the 27 T cell receptor beta chains below, sequenced in a study of CXCR3-negative and CXCR3-positive naive CD8 T cells. No antigen has been assigned to these receptors. Regarding the study as a whole: For CXCR3-positive naive cells, TRB CDR3s were more hydrophobic than those of CXCR3-negative naive cells.

Through 5' RACE with UMI labels, the TRB cDNA libraries were prepared. Following a re-call of the 5' RACE reads, TCRdb has one entry per CDR3 protein and lacks DNA. There are approximately 120,000 distinct CDR3 sequences in the sample, with approximately 0.4% held by the top ten. Specimen: naive CXCR3+ CD8+ T cells from blood. Sample subset: CD45RO-CCR7+CD27+CD95- naive CD8+ T cells expressing CXCR3 (TNR3+). The receptors derive from a human donor in good health. Some clones in this sample may be carry-over from other donors' samples.

This chain links TRBV28 with TRBJ2-3; the TRBD2 assignment by TCRdb is unverifiable without DNA. Germline V gives CDR1 MDHEN, CDR2 SYDVKM. The CDR3 runs 16 residues. The CDR3 protein is CASRTLGAGVSDTQYF.

The chain combines TRBV7-9 with TRBJ2-7; there is no DNA to check the TCRdb D call of TRBD1. Per germline, CDR1 SEHNR and CDR2 FQNEAQ (reference sequence). This CDR3 has 16 residues. The CDR3 is CASSLIVRDGGDEQYF.

The V gene is TRBV5-5, the J gene TRBJ2-2. The CDR3 contains 13 residues. Germline V gives CDR1 SGHKS, CDR2 YYEKEE (reference sequence). The CDR3: CASSLGLPGELFF.

Here the CDR3 reads CASSTQTGTGTDTQYF. The V and J genes are TRBV28 and TRBJ2-3; as DNA is missing, the TRBD1 call by TCRdb cannot be tested. This CDR3 is 16 amino acids long. CDR1 MDHEN and CDR2 SYDVKM come from the germline V gene.

The genes are TRBV20-1 and TRBJ2-5; TCRdb's D call, TRBD1, is unchecked because there is no DNA. CDR3 size: 15 residues. Germline values: CDR1 DFQATT, CDR2 SNEGSKA (reference sequence). CDR3 amino acids: CSAREERDTTETQYF.

This chain links TRBV29-1 with TRBJ1-5; TCRdb's D call, TRBD1, is unchecked because there is no DNA. The CDR3 is 16 amino acids. The germline CDR1 and CDR2 sequences are SQVTM and ANQGSEA. CDR3: CSAKVGQGAGNQPQHF.

J is TRBJ2-1 and V is TRBV5-1. Germline values: CDR1 SGHRS, CDR2 YFSETQ. CDR3 length equals 11 residues. The CDR3 is CASSLGLEQFF.

The chain combines TRBV7-8 with TRBJ2-7. Germline V gene data show CDR1 as SGHVS and CDR2 as FQNEAQ. The CDR3 contains 12 residues. The CDR3 spells CASSPITYEQYF.

The chain employs TRBV7-9 and TRBJ2-1; the D gene TCRdb calls, TRBD1, cannot be checked with no DNA. CDR1 and CDR2 from the germline V gene are SEHNR and FQNEAQ (reference sequence). CDR3 length: 18 residues. CDR3 sequence: CASSAKVPTGQGGDEQFF.

The chain uses TRBV20-1 and TRBJ2-1; TCRdb names TRBD2, which stays unverified in the absence of DNA. CDR1 is DFQATT, CDR2 SNEGSKA, per germline (reference sequence). The CDR3 length is 17 residues. CDR3 amino acids: CSADDRTSGRTYNEQFF.

The rearrangement links TRBV18 to TRBJ1-1; TCRdb designates TRBD1, a call that cannot be tested without DNA. The CDR3 totals 14 residues. Germline values: CDR1 KGHSH, CDR2 LQKENI. This chain's CDR3 is CASSPLGGYTEAFF.

This chain's CDR3 is CSVESVELDTIYF. This sequence joins TRBV29-1 and TRBJ1-3. Per germline, CDR1 SQVTM and CDR2 ANQGSEA. This CDR3 is 13 amino acids long. Full variable domain (missing parts from reference TRBV29-1 and TRBJ1-3): SAVISQKPSRDICQRGTSLTIQCQVDSQVTMMFWYRQQPGQSLTLIATANQGSEATYESGFVIDKFPISRPNLTFSTLTVSNMSPEDSSIYLCSVESVELDTIYFGEGSWLTVV.

The rearrangement links TRBV6-5 to TRBJ2-2. From germline, CDR1 is MNHEY and CDR2 SVGAGI. This CDR3 contains 14 residues. The CDR3 sequence: CATSDFGNTGELFF.

The chain combines TRBV3-1 with TRBJ2-5; TCRdb outputs TRBD1, but without DNA this stays unchecked. Germline V gene lookup returns CDR1 LGHDT and CDR2 YNNKEL (reference sequence). The CDR3 sequence is 15 residues long. The CDR3 spells CASSQDDTRQETQYF.

The rearrangement links TRBV27 to TRBJ2-7. CDR1 and CDR2 from the germline V gene are MNHEY and SMNVEV (reference sequence). The CDR3 runs 13 residues. The CDR3 spells CASSLKESYEQYF.

The V call is TRBV12-3 or TRBV12-4, the J call TRBJ2-5; TCRdb's D gene call, TRBD1, goes unchecked for lack of DNA. The CDR3 extends over 13 amino acids. CDR3 protein: CASSPGGVETQYF.

V gene TRBV3-1 combines with J gene TRBJ2-7; TCRdb reports TRBD2, a call that lacks DNA to check it against. The V gene's germline CDR1 is LGHDT and CDR2 YNNKEL (reference sequence). The CDR3 sequence is 18 residues long. The CDR3: CASSRGIGGLAKGYEQYF.

This chain connects TRBV28 to TRBJ2-3; TCRdb's D call of TRBD1 is untestable without DNA. The CDR3 sequence is 18 residues long. Germline V gene sequence: CDR1 MDHEN, CDR2 SYDVKM. CDR3 in amino acids: CASSWGTGAISNTDTQYF.

V usage is TRBV7-6 and J usage is TRBJ1-1; TCRdb designates TRBD1, a call that cannot be tested without DNA. Per the germline V gene, CDR1 is SGHVS and CDR2 is FNYEAQ. This CDR3 is 15 amino acids long. CDR3 sequence: CASSLDEGIKTEAFF.

V usage is TRBV3-1 and J usage is TRBJ2-7; as DNA is missing, the TRBD2 call by TCRdb cannot be tested. Germline-derived CDR1 and CDR2 are LGHDT and YNNKEL (reference sequence). This CDR3 is built from 15 residues. The CDR3 protein is CASSRKTGGIYEQYF.

This chain links TRBV5-1 with TRBJ2-3; the D gene TCRdb calls, TRBD2, cannot be checked with no DNA. The CDR3 covers 15 residues. Germline loops: CDR1 SGHRS, CDR2 YFSETQ. CDR3 region: CASSSGLAGLDTQYF.

The chain combines TRBV6-6 with TRBJ2-7; the TRBD2 assignment by TCRdb is unverifiable without DNA. CDR1 is MNHNY, CDR2 SVGAGI, per germline (reference sequence). The CDR3 extends over 19 amino acids. This CDR3 is CASSDSPTSGATISYEQYF.

V and J are TRBV20-1 and TRBJ2-7; the D gene TCRdb calls, TRBD2, cannot be checked with no DNA. Germline values: CDR1 DFQATT, CDR2 SNEGSKA (reference sequence). The CDR3 has 13 residues. CDR3 sequence: CSGRAGRSYEQYF.

The chain couples TRBV2 to TRBJ1-3; without DNA, the TCRdb call of TRBD1 cannot be checked. There are 15 residues in the CDR3. The germline V gene encodes CDR1 SNHLY and CDR2 FYNNEI. The CDR3 spells CASSEGTFSGNTIYF.

This chain joins TRBV7-9 and TRBJ1-2; there is no DNA to check the TCRdb D call of TRBD1. Germline CDR1 SEHNR, CDR2 FQNEAQ (reference sequence). The CDR3 covers 14 residues. This chain's CDR3 is CASSFSSTGYGYTF.

The chain combines TRBV5-1 with TRBJ2-7; the D call of TRBD1 rests on TCRdb alone, since no DNA is present to check it. This CDR3 has 14 amino acids. Germline-derived CDR1 and CDR2 are SGHRS and YFSETQ. The CDR3 protein is CASSANRGPYEQYF.

The V call is TRBV29-1, the J call TRBJ2-1; the D call from TCRdb, TRBD1, cannot be confirmed without DNA. CDR1 is SQVTM, CDR2 ANQGSEA, per germline. The CDR3 consists of 15 residues. CDR3 in amino acids: CSAGTGRLHYNEQFF.